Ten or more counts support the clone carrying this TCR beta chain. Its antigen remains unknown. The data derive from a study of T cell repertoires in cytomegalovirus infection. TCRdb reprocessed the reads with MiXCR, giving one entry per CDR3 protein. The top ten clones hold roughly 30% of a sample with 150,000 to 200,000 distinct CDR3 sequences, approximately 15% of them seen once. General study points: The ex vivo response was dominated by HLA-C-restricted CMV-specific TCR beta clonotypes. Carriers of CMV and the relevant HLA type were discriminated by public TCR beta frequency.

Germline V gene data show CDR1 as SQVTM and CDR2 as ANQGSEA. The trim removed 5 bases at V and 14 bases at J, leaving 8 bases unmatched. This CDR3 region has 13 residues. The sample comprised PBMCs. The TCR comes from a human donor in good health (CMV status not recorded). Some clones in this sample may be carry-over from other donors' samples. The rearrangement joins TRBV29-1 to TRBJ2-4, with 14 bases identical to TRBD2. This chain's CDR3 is CSVSTSGGGPKYF. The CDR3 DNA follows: TGCAGCGTTTCGACTAGCGGGGGGGGGCCGAAGTACTTC.